A selection of T cell receptor beta chains follows, all from one sample in a study of early T cells in non-severe SARS-CoV-2 infection. Each CDR3 protein is one row after TCRdb ran MiXCR on the 5' RACE reads. Among 95,000 to 150,000 distinct CDR3 sequences listed, about 16% were seen once. Sequenced material: whole blood. These receptors were obtained from an adult who was a healthcare worker with PCR-confirmed SARS-CoV-2 infection or an uninfected control (not recorded which). CDR3s include the opening cysteine and the closing phenylalanine or tryptophan.

J	V	CDR3
TRBJ2-1	TRBV24-1	CATSRGSGENEQFF
TRBJ2-7	TRBV19	CASSRGGQGEQYF
TRBJ2-1	TRBV4-2	CASSQERAASSYNEQFF
TRBJ2-2	TRBV12-3/TRBV12-4	CASSLWGENTGELFF
TRBJ2-2	TRBV10-1	CASSPTGRELFF
TRBJ1-2	TRBV30	CAWSPKSGTRTYGYTF
TRBJ2-7	TRBV3-1	CASSQGVRGSYEQYF
TRBJ2-3	TRBV12-3/TRBV12-4	CASSEDLWGDTQYF
TRBJ1-6	TRBV5-1	CASSIGASDSPLHF
TRBJ2-1	TRBV5-5	CASSSFSTGENYNEQFF
TRBJ2-3	TRBV4-1	CASSKVGLAGVTDTQYF
TRBJ1-2	TRBV5-1	CASSWGTENGYTF
TRBJ1-3	TRBV4-1	CASSQDSGSGNTIYF
TRBJ2-7	TRBV10-2	CAARGEREQYF
TRBJ2-1	TRBV20-1	CSASDFTAAGGEQFF
TRBJ1-5	TRBV12-3/TRBV12-4	CASSWGAGAGQPQHF
TRBJ1-4	TRBV7-9	CASSSYRDLREKLFF
TRBJ2-2	TRBV12-3/TRBV12-4	CASSKGQGVETGELFF
TRBJ2-7	TRBV18	CASSQFASGDEQYF
TRBJ1-6	TRBV18	CASSLRDRTNSPLHF
TRBJ1-4	TRBV6-5	CASSPAGVEKLFF
TRBJ2-1	TRBV11-2	CASSLLLAGIYNEQFF
TRBJ2-1	TRBV6-5	CATRDLSGVDNEQFF
TRBJ2-7	TRBV29-1	CSVRSTRRPYEQYF
TRBJ1-1	TRBV18	CASSPAGPERNTEAFF
TRBJ1-6	TRBV4-1	CASSPPTGAYAGSPLHF
TRBJ2-2	TRBV3-1	CASQNTGELFF
TRBJ2-1	TRBV30	CAWRSIGGADYNEQFF
TRBJ2-7	TRBV3-1	CASSQARPAEQYF